This TCR beta chain was captured in a study of OX40 agonist ivuxolimab in advanced cancers. Regarding the research as a whole: The costimulatory receptor OX40 (CD134) was targeted by ivuxolimab, a fully human IgG2 agonistic monoclonal antibody. Intravenous ivuxolimab was administered to patients every 2 weeks at six dose levels: 0.01, 0.1, 0.3, 1.5, 3 and 10 mg/kg. Of the roughly 54 dose-escalation patients, hepatocellular carcinoma was present in about 20, melanoma in some 15, renal cell carcinoma in 9 and head and neck cancer in 9. In the dose-escalation cohort, approximately 80% of patients were male, and the mean age was roughly 60 years with a range of roughly 20 to 79. Patients were allowed to have had prior anti-PD-1, anti-PD-L1 or anti-CTLA-4 therapy, and 30% to 40% of the dose-escalation patients had previously received checkpoint inhibitors. Partial responses were achieved by three dose-escalation patients, of whom one had hepatocellular carcinoma and two had cutaneous melanoma. The purpose of peripheral TCRbeta sequencing was to test whether ivuxolimab changed TCR sequence diversity and led to clonal T-cell expansion. The paper covers the monotherapy dose-escalation part of the phase I ivuxolimab trial, which included N of about 51 patients. General study outcomes and caveats: Partial responders in the 0.1-3.0 mg/kg groups had among the lowest normalized peripheral clonal expansion, especially among CD8+ T cells. After ivuxolimab, expanded clones were on average more numerous among CD8+ T cells than among CD4+ T cells. At doses from 0.1 to 3.0 mg/kg, clonal expansion was seen in both CD4+ and CD8+ blood T cells between baseline and week 6. Low levels of normalized T-cell clonal expansion were also seen in some patients who did not respond. Which antigens the clonally expanded peripheral T cells were specific for was not determined.

To sequence the TCRbeta CDR3 region, genomic DNA was isolated from the sorted cells. TCRbeta CDR3 regions were sequenced using the immunoSEQ Assay. TCRdb took over this immuneACCESS table, retaining in-frame rearrangements with V and J assigned. Such tables are incomplete; in checked studies, under half of the missing clones stem from an unresolved V gene, and the remainder is unexplained. Present in this sample are nearly 110,000 clones, approximately 89% of which were seen just once. The ten largest clones represent approximately 1.2% of the sample. Reading the germline V gene gives CDR1 SNHLY and CDR2 FYNNEI. The CDR3 measures 13 amino acids from cysteine to phenylalanine. CDR3 DNA only is kept here, 39 bases in frame from base 1. V is shortened by 10 bases, J by 5 bases, and the region joining them spans 14 bases. Regarding this clone: Its antigen target is currently unknown. No much larger clone exists at a distance of one base, and base qualities are not known.

The trial excluded patients who had a history of autoimmune disease or were on systemic immunosuppression. Peripheral blood for TCR sequencing was drawn from every dose cohort at baseline, at cycle 4 day 1 and at cycle 7 day 1. Samples came from an open-label, multicenter, first-in-human phase I dose-escalation trial of ivuxolimab. Adults with locally advanced or metastatic head and neck squamous cell, hepatocellular, melanoma or renal cell carcinoma were enrolled in the trial. Before TCR sequencing, CD4+ and CD8+ T cells were separately sorted from peripheral blood. The rearrangement joined TRBV2 to TRBJ2-2, with TRBD1 perhaps the D gene, on 5 matching bases. The TCR comes from an adult with an advanced solid tumor such as melanoma, head and neck, liver or kidney cancer. Sequencing was performed on CD4+ or CD8+ T cells sorted from blood, taken in a trial of the OX40 agonist ivuxolimab. The CDR3 amino acid sequence is: CATHRQLTGELFF. The DNA reads as follows: TGTGCCACCCACCGACAGTTAACCGGGGAGCTGTTTTTT. Here the CDR3 is joined to the reference TRBV2 and TRBJ2-2 genes, and the full variable domain is: EPEVTQTPSHQVTQMGQEVILRCVPISNHLYFYWYRQILGQKVEFLVSFYNNEISEKSEIFDDQFSVERPDGSNFTLKIRSTKLEDSAMYFCATHRQLTGELFFGEGSRLTVL.